The rows below give T cell receptor beta chains drawn from one sample of a study of shared clonotypes between healthy human individuals. Using immunoSEQ multiplex PCR, the repertoire was profiled, and TCRdb retains in-frame clones only, with some absent. In the table there are a few hundred thousand clones, 90% to 98% of which are singletons. The sample taken for sequencing was memory CD8+ T cells sorted from blood. The receptors were gathered from a man in his thirties or forties in good health. The CDR3 runs from the conserved cysteine through the conserved F or W. The D gene is left open where the match is weak. Size values are once, few and many counts, or a class for expanded clones, and some rows have none.

.	TRBV5-1	.	TRBJ1-2	CASRNGVGYTF	TGCGCCAGCAGAAATGGGGTAGGCTACACCTTC
TRBD2	TRBV11-1	.	TRBJ2-3	CASSSREVGTDTQYF	TGTGCCAGCAGCTCGCGGGAGGTGGGCACAGATACGCAGTATTTT
TRBD1	TRBV5-1	.	TRBJ1-3	CASSFETGSGNTIYF	TGCGCCAGCAGCTTTGAGACAGGGTCTGGAAACACCATATATTTT
.	TRBV5-8	.	TRBJ2-7	CASSTGMGEQYF	TGTGCCAGCAGCACAGGGATGGGCGAGCAGTACTTC
.	TRBV28	.	TRBJ2-3	CASKVLSTDTQYF	TGTGCCAGCAAGGTTTTAAGCACAGATACGCAGTATTTT
.	TRBV11-2	.	TRBJ2-7	CASSPDSYEQYF	TGTGCCAGCAGTCCGGACAGCTACGAGCAGTACTTC
.	TRBV28	.	TRBJ2-7	CASSRLGYEQYF	TGTGCCAGCAGTCGGCTAGGCTACGAGCAGTACTTC
.	TRBV5-4	.	TRBJ1-2	CASSIADGPYGYTF	TGTGCCAGCAGCATCGCCGACGGACCCTATGGCTACACCTTC
TRBD1	TRBV29-1	.	TRBJ1-1	CSVSGGVNTEAFF	TGCAGCGTATCAGGGGGCGTTAACACTGAAGCTTTCTTT
TRBD2	TRBV19	.	TRBJ2-7	CASRASGHYEQYF	TGTGCCAGTAGGGCTAGCGGGCACTACGAGCAGTACTTC
.	TRBV28	.	TRBJ1-4	CASNEGRIATNEKLFF	TGTGCCAGCAATGAGGGCCGGATTGCAACTAATGAAAAACTGTTTTTT
.	TRBV29-1	.	TRBJ2-3	CSVDLGGGADTQYF	TGCAGCGTTGATTTGGGGGGAGGTGCAGATACGCAGTATTTT
.	TRBV18	.	TRBJ1-2	CASSPPGFRGYGYTF	TGTGCCAGCTCACCACCGGGGTTTCGAGGCTATGGCTACACCTTC
.	TRBV10-2	.	TRBJ2-5	CASSGGQTQYF	TGCGCCAGCAGTGGGGGACAGACCCAGTACTTC
TRBD1	TRBV6-5	once	TRBJ1-1	CASSNRGWNTEAFF	TGTGCCAGCAGCAACAGGGGGTGGAACACTGAAGCTTTCTTT
.	TRBV28	.	TRBJ1-2	CASSLRSPYGYTF	TGTGCCAGCAGTTTACGCAGCCCCTATGGCTACACCTTC
TRBD1	TRBV7-2	.	TRBJ1-1	CASSARDRERAFF	TGTGCCAGCAGCGCCCGGGACAGGGAACGAGCTTTCTTT
TRBD1	TRBV9	.	TRBJ1-2	CASSVGGDSYGYTF	TGTGCCAGCAGCGTAGGAGGGGACAGCTATGGCTACACCTTC
.	TRBV2	.	TRBJ1-2	CASSERGAGGYTF	TGTGCCAGCAGTGAAAGGGGGGCCGGTGGCTACACCTTC
TRBD1	TRBV5-6	.	TRBJ1-2	CASSLSQGYYGYTF	TGTGCCAGCAGCTTGTCACAGGGGTACTATGGCTACACCTTC
TRBD1	TRBV6-1	.	TRBJ2-3	CASRAGQGDTDTQYF	TGTGCCAGCAGGGCTGGACAGGGTGACACAGATACGCAGTATTTT
.	TRBV2	.	TRBJ2-5	CASRGFTAQYF	TGTGCCAGCAGGGGTTTTACGGCCCAGTACTTC
.	TRBV15	.	TRBJ2-5	CATSRDLWQGPQETQYF	TGTGCCACCAGCAGAGATCTTTGGCAGGGACCGCAAGAGACCCAGTACTTC
.	TRBV6-1	.	TRBJ1-5	CASSATWTPDQPQHF	TGTGCCAGCAGTGCGACCTGGACACCCGATCAGCCCCAGCATTTT
.	TRBV5-5	.	TRBJ2-6	CASSLVVWAGSPSGANVLTF	TGTGCCAGCAGCTTGGTGGTTTGGGCAGGGAGCCCCTCTGGGGCCAACGTCCTGACTTTC
.	TRBV6-1	.	TRBJ2-7	CASSVYEQYF	TGTGCCAGCAGCGTCTACGAGCAGTACTTC
.	TRBV5-1	.	TRBJ2-1	CASSPSNEQFF	TGCGCCAGCAGCCCTAGCAATGAGCAGTTCTTC
.	TRBV18	once	TRBJ1-1	CASSPSTYWGLSEAFF	TGTGCCAGCTCACCAAGTACGTACTGGGGTCTATCTGAAGCTTTCTTT
.	TRBV6-5	.	TRBJ1-2	CASSYSEGRPGYGYTF	TGTGCCAGCAGTTACTCCGAGGGCCGACCTGGCTATGGCTACACCTTC
TRBD1	TRBV28	.	TRBJ1-2	CASRFTGQGIYGYTF	TGTGCCAGCAGGTTTACGGGACAGGGCATCTATGGCTACACCTTC
TRBD2	TRBV10-3	.	TRBJ2-3	CAIGGTSGSTDTQYF	TGTGCCATCGGGGGGACTAGCGGGAGCACAGATACGCAGTATTTT
.	TRBV6-6	once	TRBJ2-3	CASSTSGVAGADTQYF	TGTGCCAGCAGTACTAGTGGTGTGGCTGGAGCAGATACGCAGTATTTT
.	TRBV2	.	TRBJ1-1	CASREQGPTEAFF	TGTGCCAGCAGGGAACAGGGCCCCACTGAAGCTTTCTTT
.	TRBV4-2	.	TRBJ2-7	CASSQEAEGVEQYF	TGTGCCAGCAGCCAAGAGGCGGAGGGGGTCGAGCAGTACTTC
TRBD1	TRBV5-1	.	TRBJ2-7	CASSDSPGQGSYEQYF	TGCGCCAGCAGCGATTCGCCGGGACAGGGCTCCTACGAGCAGTACTTC
.	TRBV7-3	.	TRBJ2-7	CASSLDSSGLYEQYF	TGTGCCAGCAGCCTAGACTCCTCCGGGCTCTACGAGCAGTACTTC
.	TRBV5-4	.	TRBJ2-7	CASSLVRSSSSYEQYF	TGTGCCAGCAGCTTGGTAAGAAGCTCAAGCTCCTACGAGCAGTACTTC
TRBD1	TRBV27	.	TRBJ1-2	CASSPRQGYGYTF	TGTGCCAGCAGTCCCCGACAGGGCTATGGCTACACCTTC
TRBD1	TRBV11-3	.	TRBJ1-2	CASSSRDRDWGYGYTF	TGTGCCAGCAGCTCCCGGGACAGGGACTGGGGCTATGGCTACACCTTC
.	TRBV6-1	.	TRBJ2-7	CASSEAGSYEQYF	TGTGCCAGCAGTGAAGCGGGCTCCTACGAGCAGTACTTC
.	TRBV30	.	TRBJ2-4	CAWSVLSGSVDIQYF	TGTGCCTGGAGTGTATTGTCGGGATCCGTCGACATTCAGTACTTC
.	TRBV19	.	TRBJ1-2	CASSKGTPGTRAVLGYTF	TGTGCCAGTAGCAAGGGGACCCCCGGGACGAGAGCTGTTCTAGGCTACACCTTC
.	TRBV11-3	.	TRBJ1-4	CASSLQNWGEKLFF	TGTGCCAGCAGCTTACAGAACTGGGGCGAAAAACTGTTTTTT
.	TRBV21-1	.	TRBJ2-3	CASSNERGVGTDTQYF	TGTGCCAGCAGCAATGAAAGGGGGGTAGGGACAGATACGCAGTATTTT
.	TRBV4-2	.	TRBJ2-2	CASSQGVELFF	TGTGCCAGCAGCCAAGGTGTGGAGCTGTTTTTT
.	TRBV2	.	TRBJ2-2	CASSGTRNTGELFF	TGTGCCAGCAGCGGGACCCGCAACACCGGGGAGCTGTTTTTT
.	TRBV11-2	.	TRBJ2-7	CASSPLREQYF	TGTGCCAGCAGCCCCCTGCGCGAGCAGTACTTC
TRBD2	TRBV10-3	.	TRBJ2-7	CAISEELAGGYYEQYF	TGTGCCATCAGTGAGGAACTAGCGGGAGGATACTACGAGCAGTACTTC
.	TRBV21-1	.	TRBJ2-3	CASSKGLISTDTQYF	TGTGCCAGCAGCAAAGGACTAATTAGCACAGATACGCAGTATTTT
TRBD1	TRBV5-4	.	TRBJ2-5	CASSLRQGVGETQYF	TGTGCCAGCAGCTTAAGACAGGGGGTGGGGGAGACCCAGTACTTC
TRBD1	TRBV10-3	.	TRBJ1-1	CAIREQGRNTEAFF	TGTGCCATCAGGGAACAGGGGAGGAACACTGAAGCTTTCTTT
.	TRBV2	.	TRBJ2-6	CASSEGRGGANVLTF	TGTGCCAGCAGTGAAGGCAGGGGTGGGGCCAACGTCCTGACTTTC
.	TRBV7-2	.	TRBJ1-5	CASSLKGNQPQHF	TGTGCCAGCAGCTTAAAGGGCAATCAGCCCCAGCATTTT
TRBD2	TRBV19	.	TRBJ2-1	CASTPTSGSPKGTIYNEQFF	TGTGCCAGTACCCCGACTAGCGGGTCCCCCAAGGGAACTATCTACAATGAGCAGTTCTTC
.	TRBV7-9	.	TRBJ2-2	CASGGGPNTGELFF	TGTGCCAGCGGGGGGGGGCCGAACACCGGGGAGCTGTTTTTT